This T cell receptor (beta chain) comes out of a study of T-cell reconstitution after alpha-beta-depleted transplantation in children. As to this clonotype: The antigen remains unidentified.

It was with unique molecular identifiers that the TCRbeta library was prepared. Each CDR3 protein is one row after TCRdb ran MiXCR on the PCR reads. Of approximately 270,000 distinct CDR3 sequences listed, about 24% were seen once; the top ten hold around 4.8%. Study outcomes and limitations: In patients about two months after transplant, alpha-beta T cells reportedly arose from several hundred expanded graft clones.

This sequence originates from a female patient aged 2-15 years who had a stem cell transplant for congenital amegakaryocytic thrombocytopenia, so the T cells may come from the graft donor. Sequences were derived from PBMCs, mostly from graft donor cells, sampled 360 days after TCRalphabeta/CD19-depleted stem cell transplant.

The CDR3 protein is CASSLPPGLARNEQFF. The CDR3 nucleotides are TGTGCCAGCAGCCTCCCCCCGGGACTAGCGAGAAATGAGCAGTTCTTC. The rearrangement joins TRBV7-2 to TRBJ2-1; 10 nucleotides align to TRBD2. CDR1 is SGHTA and CDR2 is FQGNSA in the germline V gene. The CDR3 totals 16 residues. With V trimmed by 5 bases and J by 7 bases, 11 bases remained unmatched.